Listed here are 4 T cell receptor beta chains from one sample, sequenced in a study of beta chain features in type 1 diabetes. Expressed TCRB transcripts were sequenced after all isolated RNA was converted to cDNA. Profiling relied on immunoSEQ multiplex PCR, and the TCRdb table lists in-frame clones only, not all of them. The sample lists over 65,000 clones; about 32% were seen once. The sample taken for sequencing was stem cell memory CD4+ T cells from blood. These receptors all come from a woman aged 18-35 years in good health.

There are a few counts of this clone. This sequence joins TRBV30 and TRBJ2-6; 12 bases agree with TRBD1. The CDR3 contains 18 residues. Germline assignment: CDR1 GTSNPN and CDR2 SVGIG (reference sequence). J lost 1 base, V lost 1 base, and 5 bases had no gene match. The CDR3 is CAWSGGDRGRSGANVLTF. CDR3 coding DNA: TGTGCCTGGAGTGGGGGGGACAGGGGGCGTTCTGGGGCCAACGTCCTGACTTTC. Looking up the rest from reference TRBV30 and TRBJ2-6 gives the full variable domain: SQTIHQWPATLVQPVGSPLSLECTVEGTSNPNLYWYRQAAGRGLQLLFYSVGIGQISSEVPQNLSASRPQDRQFILSSKKLLLSDSGFYLCAWSGGDRGRSGANVLTFGAGSRLTVL.

J is TRBJ2-5 and V is TRBV4-2, with D possibly being TRBD2 (6 bases). CDR1 is LGHNA, CDR2 YNFKEQ, per germline. CDR3 size: 15 residues. V lost 1 base and J 5 bases, leaving 14 bases between the germline ends. The CDR3 loop is CASSQGLSGRETQYF. The CDR3 DNA reads TGTGCCAGCAGCCAAGGGCTGTCAGGGAGGGAGACCCAGTACTTC.

The CDR3 region has the DNA TGTGCCAGCAGCCTACTAGCGGGGGGGCTGAACACCGGGGAGCTGTTTTTT. As protein: CASSLLAGGLNTGELFF. V usage is TRBV7-3 and J usage is TRBJ2-2; 13 nucleotides match TRBD2. The CDR3 is made up of 17 amino acids. The V segment lost 5 bases and the J segment 1 base; nucleotides outside the gene matches: 4. CDR1 and CDR2 from the germline V gene are SGHTA and FQGTGA.

The chain has TRBV7-2 and TRBJ2-5, with TRBD1 matching 7 bases. Germline CDR1 SGHTA, CDR2 FQGNSA. The CDR3 totals 16 residues. The trim removed 5 bases at V and 4 bases at J, leaving 13 bases unmatched. CDR3 nucleotide sequence: TGTGCCAGCAGCCCTACCTCGACAGGGTTCGGAGAGACCCAGTACTTC. Encoded protein: CASSPTSTGFGETQYF.